One and the same sample provided the 27 T cell receptor beta chains below, sequenced in a study of T-cell reconstitution after alpha-beta-depleted transplantation in children. For TCRbeta, the library was prepared with unique molecular identifiers. One entry per CDR3 protein results from TCRdb running MiXCR on the PCR reads. This sample has 250,000 to 300,000 distinct CDR3 sequences, with over 7% found just once. Findings of the study overall: One year post-transplant, T-cell counts and diversity were largely derived from T cells produced anew.

Their target antigens are unknown. Sample: peripheral blood, taken 360 days after TCRalphabeta/CD19-depleted stem cell transplant. These receptors all come from a female patient aged 2-10 years who had a stem cell transplant for Fanconi anemia, so the T cells may come from the graft donor.

DNA for the CDR3: TGTGCCAGCAGTTTTCTCGACGGAATGAACACTGAAGCTTTCTTT. Translation gives CASSFLDGMNTEAFF. The chain employs TRBV28 and TRBJ1-1, with D uncertain. Germline V gene lookup returns CDR1 MDHEN and CDR2 SYDVKM. CDR3 size: 15 residues. Between the trimmed V and J ends, which lost 3 bases and 0 bases, there was a span of 11 bases.

This clonotype was observed a few times. V is TRBV6-2 or TRBV6-3 and J is TRBJ1-1; D remains ambiguous. In germline, CDR1 is MNHEY, CDR2 SVGEGT. Trimming stripped 10 bases from V and 5 bases from J, with 20 bases between. The CDR3 spans 14 residues. CDR3 sequence (DNA): TGTGCCACCAGCTCGCTGGGGTGGGGAACTGAAGCTTTCTTT. Amino acid sequence: CATSSLGWGTEAFF.

This clonotype has at least ten counts. The gene calls are TRBV12-3 or TRBV12-4 and TRBJ1-1, with D unresolved. Trimming stripped 1 base from V and 6 bases from J, with 6 bases between. The CDR3 extends over 12 amino acids. This chain's CDR3 is CASSLGHPEAFF. The CDR3 nucleotides are TGTGCCAGCAGTTTAGGGCACCCTGAAGCTTTCTTT.

In this sample, this clonotype turned up many times. This chain uses TRBV7-3 with TRBJ2-7, with D perhaps TRBD1 (7 bases). The V gene's germline CDR1 is SGHTA and CDR2 FQGTGA. V shed 5 bases and J shed 1 base, with 15 bases lying between them. This CDR3 is 15 amino acids long. The CDR3 DNA follows: TGTGCCAGCAGCCTTCAGGGGGGTGGATCCTACGAGCAGTACTTC. Its protein is CASSLQGGGSYEQYF. The complete variable domain, with remaining parts taken from reference TRBV7-3 and TRBJ2-7, reads GAGVSQTPSNKVTEKGKYVELRCDPISGHTALYWYRQSLGQGPEFLIYFQGTGAADDSGLPNDRFFAVRPEGSVSTLKIQRTERGDSAVYLCASSLQGGGSYEQYFGPGTRLTVT.

Remarks on this clonotype: A much larger clonotype is one base distant, so this may be a read error. This CDR3 fails to terminate in the conserved phenylalanine or tryptophan, so it likely reflects a read error. This chain uses TRBV5-1 with TRBJ1-1; 11 nucleotides align to TRBD1. The V segment lost 3 bases and the J segment 4 bases; nucleotides outside the gene matches: 5. The V gene's germline CDR1 is SGHRS and CDR2 YFSETQ. The length of the CDR3 is 15 residues. The CDR3 sequence is CASSSDRGRGTEAFC. In nucleotides, the CDR3 is TGCGCCAGCAGCTCGGACAGGGGGCGAGGCACTGAAGCTTTCTGT.

The V gene is TRBV6-1, the J gene TRBJ2-2; 10 positions agree with TRBD2. The germline V gene encodes CDR1 MNHNS and CDR2 SASEGT. After removal of 1 base from V and 7 bases from J, the junction contained 9 bases not matched to a gene. The CDR3 loop spans 17 amino acids. CDR3 protein: CASSEGGSGRAGGELFF. Here the CDR3 DNA reads TGTGCCAGCAGTGAAGGGGGAAGCGGGAGGGCCGGCGGGGAGCTGTTTTTT.

The chain is built from TRBV5-1 and TRBJ1-1, with 9 bases aligning to TRBD1. Germline V CDR1 and CDR2: SGHRS, YFSETQ. V lost 4 bases and J lost 5; bases outside the gene matches: 6. CDR3 size: 14 residues. In DNA, the CDR3 is TGCGCCAGCAGCGGGGTCGACAGGGGGACTGAAGCTTTCTTT. It translates to CASSGVDRGTEAFF.

The chain combines TRBV6-2 or TRBV6-3 with TRBJ1-1; tentative D call: TRBD1 (5 bases). CDR3 size: 13 residues. Germline V CDR1 and CDR2: MNHEY, SVGEGT. V was trimmed by 5 bases and J by 5 bases, leaving 12 bases between them. CDR3 region: CASSPRQRTEAFF. CDR3 coding DNA: TGTGCCAGCAGTCCCCGACAGAGGACTGAAGCTTTCTTT.

The chain is built from TRBV18 and TRBJ2-2, with D perhaps TRBD2 (7 bases). Germline V gives CDR1 KGHSH, CDR2 LQKENI. Deletions cut 0 bases from V and 4 bases from J, with 12 bases between. This CDR3 spans 16 amino acids. As DNA, the CDR3 is TGTGCCAGCTCACCACCGGGGGGGCTCGGCACCGGGGAGCTGTTTTTT. Amino acid sequence: CASSPPGGLGTGELFF.

In this sample, this clonotype turned up many times. The chain employs TRBV20-1 and TRBJ1-5; D perhaps matches TRBD1 (5 bases). The CDR3 length is 13 residues. V was cut by 3 bases and J by 2 bases, with 8 bases left in between. Looked up from germline, CDR1 is DFQATT and CDR2 is SNEGSKA (reference sequence). The CDR3 sequence: CSASGGGNQPQHF. The CDR3 DNA reads TGCAGTGCTAGTGGGGGGGGCAATCAGCCCCAGCATTTT.

The table lists this clonotype with many counts. Here the CDR3 DNA reads TGTGCCAGCAGCTTGGGACTAGCGGACTCCTACAATGAGCAGTTCTTC. As protein: CASSLGLADSYNEQFF. The V call is TRBV3-1, the J call TRBJ2-1; 11 positions agree with TRBD2. Trimming took 5 bases from V and 0 from J; bases not matched to a gene: 3. CDR1 LGHDT and CDR2 YNNKEL come from the germline V gene (reference sequence). The CDR3 length is 16 residues.

The chain joins TRBV20-1 to TRBJ1-4; a possible D gene is TRBD1 (6 bases). The CDR3 is made up of 14 amino acids. CDR1 DFQATT and CDR2 SNEGSKA come from the germline V gene (reference sequence). The V end was cut by 5 bases, the J end by 7 bases, with 17 bases between. CDR3 residues: CSAWYREGSEKLFF. The DNA of the CDR3 is TGCAGTGCTTGGTACAGGGAGGGGAGTGAAAAACTGTTTTTT.

This clonotype was seen more than once but under ten times. CDR3 residues: CASGQGAEPPYEQYF. As DNA, the CDR3 is TGTGCCAGCGGACAGGGGGCCGAACCTCCCTACGAGCAGTACTTC. The V and J genes are TRBV6-2 or TRBV6-3 and TRBJ2-7; TRBD1 agrees at 11 bases. The germline V gene encodes CDR1 MNHEY and CDR2 SVGEGT. This CDR3 region has 15 residues. V gave up 8 bases and J gave up 2 bases; unmatched junction bases: 8.

This clonotype was observed a few times. This chain joins TRBV7-6 and TRBJ2-7; D perhaps matches TRBD2 (6 bases). The V end was cut by 4 bases, the J end by 1 base, with 14 bases between. The CDR3 is made up of 15 amino acids. In germline, CDR1 is SGHVS, CDR2 FNYEAQ. The DNA of the CDR3 is TGTGCCAGCAGCTGGCGGGAATCCCCTTCCTACGAGCAGTACTTC. Protein sequence: CASSWRESPSYEQYF.

The chain couples TRBV9 to TRBJ1-2; D is uncertain. The CDR3 is 15 residues long. Germline V CDR1 and CDR2: SGDLS, YYNGEE. V shed 4 bases and J shed 8 bases, with 21 bases lying between them. The CDR3 DNA reads as TGTGCCAGCAGCACCAGACCTCCCGCCCAGGACGGCTACACCTTC. It is translated as CASSTRPPAQDGYTF.

The sample holds many counts of this clonotype. The rearrangement uses TRBV28 and TRBJ1-1, with TRBD1 as a possible D gene (5 bases). Trimming shortened V by 6 bases and J by 2 bases, and 16 bases separated the two germline ends. Germline V CDR1 and CDR2: MDHEN, SYDVKM. The CDR3 is 15 residues long. The CDR3 here is CASSAPGTVNTEAFF. DNA of the CDR3: TGTGCCAGCAGCGCCCCCGGGACTGTAAACACTGAAGCTTTCTTT.

This clonotype was seen ten or more times. The chain uses TRBV28 and TRBJ2-7, with D perhaps TRBD1 (6 bases). Trimming removed 6 bases from V and 4 bases from J, with 16 bases in between. The CDR3 runs to 14 residues. The germline gives CDR1 MDHEN, CDR2 SYDVKM. The CDR3 DNA follows: TGTGCCAGCAGGGTCGTGGGGGCGCGGTACGAGCAGTACTTC. Its translation: CASRVVGARYEQYF.

This clonotype was observed many times. The chain links TRBV29-1 to TRBJ1-1; D unresolved. V shed 4 bases and J shed 7 bases, with 16 bases lying between them. The CDR3 totals 13 residues. Germline V gene lookup returns CDR1 SQVTM and CDR2 ANQGSEA. As DNA, the CDR3 is TGCAGCGTTGTTCTTGTAAAAGGGAGTGAAGCTTTCTTT. Translated, it gives CSVVLVKGSEAFF. Full variable domain (rest looked up from reference TRBV29-1 and TRBJ1-1): SAVISQKPSRDICQRGTSLTIQCQVDSQVTMMFWYRQQPGQSLTLIATANQGSEATYESGFVIDKFPISRPNLTFSTLTVSNMSPEDSSIYLCSVVLVKGSEAFFGQGTRLTVV.

This clonotype occurred a few times. This rearrangement joins TRBV7-6 to TRBJ2-3, with 10 bases that match TRBD2. Trimming cost V 3 bases and J 4 bases; bases outside gene matches: 4. This CDR3 comprises 15 residues. Germline CDR1 is SGHVS and CDR2 is FNYEAQ. CDR3 sequence reads: CASSFSGGPPDTQYF. The CDR3 region has the DNA TGTGCCAGCAGCTTTAGCGGGGGGCCCCCAGATACGCAGTATTTT. Based on the CDR3 plus reference TRBV7-6 and TRBJ2-3, the full variable domain is GAGVSQSPRYKVTKRGQDVALRCDPISGHVSLYWYRQALGQGPEFLTYFNYEAQQDKSGLPNDRFSAERPEGSISTLTIQRTEQRDSAMYRCASSFSGGPPDTQYFGPGTRLTVL.

This clonotype was counted at least ten times. CDR3 coding DNA: TGTGCCAGCAGTTTACCAGGGGGGTACGAGCAGTACTTC. As protein: CASSLPGGYEQYF. The chain carries TRBV12-3 or TRBV12-4 and TRBJ2-7; TRBD1 might be the D (7 bases). The CDR3 is 13 residues long. Trimming left V 2 bases short and J 4 bases short, with 9 bases between.

The rearrangement links TRBV5-6 to TRBJ2-2; 8 positions match TRBD1. Trimming took 4 bases from V and 6 from J; bases not matched to a gene: 17. This CDR3 spans 18 amino acids. Germline CDR1 SGHDT, CDR2 YYEEEE. CDR3 nucleotides: TGTGCCAGCAGCCTGGCAGGGGGCGCCTCTGTTTTCGCCGGGGAGCTGTTTTTT. This translates into CASSLAGGASVFAGELFF.

This clonotype has a count of ten or more. The gene calls are TRBV6-2 or TRBV6-3 and TRBJ1-2; possible D gene TRBD1, 6 bases. This CDR3 has 14 amino acids. Deletions cut 1 base from V and 6 bases from J, with 12 bases between. Germline CDR1 is MNHEY and CDR2 is SVGEGT. CDR3: CASSYLAGADGYTF. For the CDR3, the DNA is TGTGCCAGCAGTTACTTAGCAGGGGCGGATGGCTACACCTTC.

This clonotype has a count of ten or more. The V gene is TRBV28, the J gene TRBJ2-1, with 7 bases identical to TRBD2. Trimming at V came to 5 bases and at J to 6 bases, leaving 10 bases not matched to a gene. Germline assignment: CDR1 MDHEN and CDR2 SYDVKM. The CDR3 runs 15 residues. The CDR3 bases are TGTGCCAGCAGTCAATCCTCCTGGGGGGGCAATGAGCAGTTCTTC. Its translation: CASSQSSWGGNEQFF. The entire variable domain, with the rest obtained from reference TRBV28 and TRBJ2-1, is as follows: DVKVTQSSRYLVKRTGEKVFLECVQDMDHENMFWYRQDPGLGLRLIYFSYDVKMKEKGDIPEGYSVSREKKERFSLILESASTNQTSMYLCASSQSSWGGNEQFFGPGTRLTVL.

This clonotype has at least ten counts. The chain couples TRBV20-1 to TRBJ2-5, with a weak D call TRBD2 (6 bases). The CDR3 contains 15 residues. V shed 3 bases and J shed 2 bases, with 16 bases lying between them. CDR1 is DFQATT and CDR2 is SNEGSKA in the germline V gene (reference sequence). CDR3 DNA: TGCAGTGCTAGCCCAGGAGGGGATAGACAAGAGACCCAGTACTTC. Encoded protein: CSASPGGDRQETQYF.

Remarks on this clonotype: This may be a read error: a much more frequent sequence differs by one nucleotide. The chain combines TRBV13 with TRBJ2-1; 14 positions agree with TRBD2. The germline V gene has CDR1 PRHDT and CDR2 FYEKMQ (reference sequence). The CDR3 is 19 residues long. The V segment lost 5 bases and the J segment 11 bases; nucleotides outside the gene matches: 20. CDR3 in DNA: TGTGCCAGCAGCCAGACTAGCGGGAGGGCCCTGTTTGGGGGAGTTAAGCAGTTCTTC. Protein sequence: CASSQTSGRALFGGVKQFF.

In this sample, this clonotype turned up a few times. The rearrangement uses TRBV10-3 and TRBJ1-6; 9 bases fit TRBD1. V was pared by 6 bases and J by 8 bases, with 5 bases of the junction left unmatched. CDR3 size: 14 residues. Germline loops: CDR1 ENHRY, CDR2 SYGVKD. CDR3 nucleotide sequence: TGTGCCATCAGCGGACAGGGGACGGATTCACCCCTCCACTTT. Its translation is CAISGQGTDSPLHF.

The rearrangement links TRBV11-3 to TRBJ1-5, with a weak D call TRBD1 (6 bases). V lost 4 bases to trimming and J lost 2 bases, with 12 bases between them. CDR1 and CDR2 from the germline V gene are SGHNT and YENEEA. The CDR3 has 15 amino acids. As DNA, the CDR3 is TGTGCCAGCAGCTGGGGGGGCGCGGGCAATCAGCCCCAGCATTTT. Protein: CASSWGGAGNQPQHF.